This record covers a single T cell receptor beta chain. Its antigen remains unidentified. Prepared libraries of TCR beta cDNA carried unique molecular identifiers. TCRdb used MiXCR to reprocess the PCR reads, holding one entry per CDR3 protein. The sample holds 400,000 to 500,000 distinct CDR3 sequences, 30% to 45% seen once. These data come from a study of post-analysis software for immune sequencing data. V dropped 7 bases and J dropped 0 bases, with 12 bases sitting between them. The germline V gene encodes CDR1 MDHEN and CDR2 SYDVKM. The CDR3 covers 14 residues. Study conclusions and caveats: A few TRBV segments (TRBV5-6, TRBV5-1 and TRBV20-1 among them) occurred more frequently in patients than in controls.

The chain has TRBV28 and TRBJ1-2, with a weak D call TRBD1 (6 bases). The sequence was obtained from a girl aged 2-10 years with multiple sclerosis. The sample comprised blood. The CDR3 region has the DNA TGTGCCAGCAATCCGGACAGACCTAACTATGGCTACACCTTC. Amino acids: CASNPDRPNYGYTF.